This T cell receptor beta chain was documented in a study of T cell responses to AZD1222 COVID-19 vaccine. CDR3 size: 12 residues. Germline CDR1 reads SEHNR; CDR2 reads FQNEAQ (reference sequence). Findings and caveats of the study: It was only after the peak T cell response that any repertoires were sampled. Most donors were white British, females outnumbered males, and clonal diversity was possibly underestimated. Elevations in Spike-specific TCR breadth and depth followed administration of two AZD1222 doses.

In regard to this clone: Its target is unknown. One end of the junction is discordant with germline, which a read error may explain.

Timing groups of about 4 and about 12 weeks for second doses were pooled. Repertoires were generated with immunoSEQ multiplex PCR, while TCRdb's copy carries only in-frame clones and drops some. The sample holds 50,000 to 60,000 clones; roughly 80% are singletons and the top ten take 4.5% to 5%. The clonotype was recovered from an adult who received the AZD1222 COVID-19 vaccine. Sequences were derived from peripheral blood, sampled 28 days after the second AZD1222 dose. The rearrangement links TRBV7-9 to TRBJ1-5; no reliable D call. DNA of the CDR3: TGTGCCAGCAGCTCAGATGGTCAGCTCCAGCATTTT. Translation: CASSSDGQLQHF.